This T cell receptor beta chain stems from a study of Ad26.COV2.S vaccination and SARS-CoV-2 variants. This CDR3 is built from 15 residues. Germline-derived CDR1 and CDR2 are DFQATT and SNEGSKA (reference sequence). V was clipped by 3 bases and J by 4 bases; unmatched bases: 10. Findings and limits, study-wide: Vaccinees reportedly had broad spike-specific CD8+ and CD4+ T cell responses.

Data came from immunoSEQ multiplex PCR; TCRdb stores just in-frame clones and leaves some out. The data contain approximately 480,000 clones, around 90% of them singletons. Comment on this clone: Antigen: not known.

The treatment here: roughly 19 received Ad26.COV2.S at low or high dose, single or two shots; about five received placebo; per-sample allocation not given. Each sample was drawn 63 days after the first injection (of vaccine or placebo). The rearrangement uses TRBV20-1 and TRBJ2-5; 8 bases fit TRBD2. This material consisted of peripheral blood, taken in a trial of Ad26.COV2.S vaccine versus placebo. This sequence originates from a person aged 18-65 years who received the Ad26.COV2.S COVID-19 vaccine or a placebo. DNA of the CDR3: TGCAGTGCTAGTGTTCCCCAAGGACTAGCAGAGACCCAGTACTTC. Its protein is CSASVPQGLAETQYF.